A selection of T cell receptor beta chains follows, all from one sample in a study of CD8 T cells in Susac syndrome. TCRdb ran MiXCR on the immunoSEQ multiplex PCR reads and lists one entry per CDR3 protein. The data show about 200,000 distinct CDR3 sequences, 80% to 95% seen once. The sample consisted of CD8+ T cells from PBMCs. These receptors all come from a human donor with multiple sclerosis. Each CDR3 is given with its conserved first and last residue. A D gene is named only where the DNA matches it firmly. A clone size is listed for some rows: how often the clone was seen (once, few, many), or a class if it is expanded.

cdr3_aa: CASSFRTGAYNEQFF
cdr3_nt: TGTGCCAGCAGTTTTCGGACAGGGGCCTACAATGAGCAGTTCTTC
clone_size: -
j_call: TRBJ2-1
d_call: TRBD1
cdr3_length: 15
v_call: TRBV12-3/TRBV12-4

cdr3_aa: CASSVAVGYGYTF
cdr3_nt: TGTGCCAGCAGCGTAGCCGTGGGCTATGGCTACACCTTC
clone_size: -
j_call: TRBJ1-2
d_call: -
cdr3_length: 13
v_call: TRBV9

cdr3_aa: CASSPTSGGAYEQYF
cdr3_nt: TGTGCCAGCAGCCCTACTAGCGGGGGAGCCTACGAGCAGTACTTC
clone_size: few
j_call: TRBJ2-7
d_call: TRBD2
cdr3_length: 15
v_call: TRBV3-1

cdr3_aa: CASSLLKGASNSPLHF
cdr3_nt: TGTGCCAGCAGCTTACTGAAGGGGGCCAGTAATTCACCCCTCCACTTT
clone_size: -
j_call: TRBJ1-6
d_call: TRBD1
cdr3_length: 16
v_call: TRBV7-9

cdr3_aa: CASRYVSYEQYF
cdr3_nt: TGTGCCAGCAGGTACGTCTCCTACGAGCAGTACTTC
clone_size: -
j_call: TRBJ2-7
d_call: -
cdr3_length: 12
v_call: TRBV2

cdr3_aa: CASSIDWGTETQYF
cdr3_nt: TGTGCCAGTAGTATAGATTGGGGGACGGAGACCCAGTACTTC
clone_size: -
j_call: TRBJ2-5
d_call: -
cdr3_length: 14
v_call: TRBV19

cdr3_aa: CASSPIRTGGNYGYTF
cdr3_nt: TGTGCCAGCAGCCCAATCAGGACAGGCGGTAACTATGGCTACACCTTC
clone_size: -
j_call: TRBJ1-2
d_call: TRBD1
cdr3_length: 16
v_call: TRBV7-6

cdr3_aa: CASSVGRGTEAFF
cdr3_nt: TGTGCCAGTAGCGTCGGCAGGGGGACTGAAGCTTTCTTT
clone_size: -
j_call: TRBJ1-1
d_call: TRBD1
cdr3_length: 13
v_call: TRBV19

cdr3_aa: CAWSVSSTDTQYF
cdr3_nt: TGTGCCTGGAGTGTCTCCAGCACAGATACGCAGTATTTT
clone_size: -
j_call: TRBJ2-3
d_call: -
cdr3_length: 13
v_call: TRBV30

cdr3_aa: CSARGARDTQETQYF
cdr3_nt: TGCAGTGCTAGAGGGGCCCGGGACACCCAAGAGACCCAGTACTTC
clone_size: -
j_call: TRBJ2-5
d_call: -
cdr3_length: 15
v_call: TRBV20-1

cdr3_aa: CAWSDGGYTF
cdr3_nt: TGTGCCTGGAGCGACGGTGGCTACACCTTC
clone_size: -
j_call: TRBJ1-2
d_call: -
cdr3_length: 10
v_call: TRBV30

cdr3_aa: CASAAGMDDSGNTIYF
cdr3_nt: TGTGCCAGTGCGGCAGGGATGGATGACTCTGGAAACACCATATATTTT
clone_size: -
j_call: TRBJ1-3
d_call: -
cdr3_length: 16
v_call: TRBV19

cdr3_aa: CASSGGGELYTGELFF
cdr3_nt: TGTGCCAGCAGCGGGGGTGGGGAGCTGTACACCGGGGAGCTGTTTTTT
clone_size: -
j_call: TRBJ2-2
d_call: -
cdr3_length: 16
v_call: TRBV9

cdr3_aa: CASSVTWETEAFF
cdr3_nt: TGCGCCAGCAGCGTCACCTGGGAGACTGAAGCTTTCTTT
clone_size: -
j_call: TRBJ1-1
d_call: -
cdr3_length: 13
v_call: TRBV5-1

cdr3_aa: CASSLDLAGEQETQYF
cdr3_nt: TGTGCCAGCAGCTTAGACCTAGCGGGGGAGCAAGAGACCCAGTACTTC
clone_size: -
j_call: TRBJ2-5
d_call: TRBD2
cdr3_length: 16
v_call: TRBV7-9

cdr3_aa: CASSEGTVAGQETQYF
cdr3_nt: TGTGCCAGCAGCGAAGGGACGGTAGCGGGGCAAGAGACCCAGTACTTC
clone_size: -
j_call: TRBJ2-5
d_call: TRBD2
cdr3_length: 16
v_call: TRBV9

cdr3_aa: CSARASGKYEQYF
cdr3_nt: TGCAGTGCTAGAGCTAGCGGGAAGTACGAGCAGTACTTC
clone_size: -
j_call: TRBJ2-7
d_call: TRBD2
cdr3_length: 13
v_call: TRBV20-1

cdr3_aa: CATPARLAGEDEQFF
cdr3_nt: TGTGCCACCCCCGCTCGGCTAGCGGGGGAGGATGAGCAGTTCTTC
clone_size: -
j_call: TRBJ2-1
d_call: TRBD2
cdr3_length: 15
v_call: TRBV2

cdr3_aa: CASSLNPGTGTDTQYF
cdr3_nt: TGTGCCAGCAGCTTGAACCCCGGGACTGGCACAGATACGCAGTATTTT
clone_size: -
j_call: TRBJ2-3
d_call: -
cdr3_length: 16
v_call: TRBV13

cdr3_aa: CASSAFGQGSGELFF
cdr3_nt: TGTGCCAGTAGTGCGTTCGGACAGGGAAGCGGGGAGCTGTTTTTT
clone_size: -
j_call: TRBJ2-2
d_call: TRBD1
cdr3_length: 15
v_call: TRBV19

cdr3_aa: CASSQGAGDGAFF
cdr3_nt: TGTGCCAGCAGTCAAGGGGCCGGGGATGGAGCTTTCTTT
clone_size: -
j_call: TRBJ1-1
d_call: -
cdr3_length: 13
v_call: TRBV7-8

cdr3_aa: CASSSDRRPHYGYTF
cdr3_nt: TGTGCCAGCAGTTCGGACAGGCGACCCCACTATGGCTACACCTTC
clone_size: -
j_call: TRBJ1-2
d_call: TRBD1
cdr3_length: 15
v_call: TRBV27

cdr3_aa: CASSSWGSESTDTQYF
cdr3_nt: TGTGCCAGCAGCTCCTGGGGTAGCGAAAGCACAGATACGCAGTATTTT
clone_size: -
j_call: TRBJ2-3
d_call: -
cdr3_length: 16
v_call: TRBV12-3/TRBV12-4

cdr3_aa: CATSPDRGHYGYTF
cdr3_nt: TGTGCCACCAGCCCTGACAGGGGCCACTATGGCTACACCTTC
clone_size: -
j_call: TRBJ1-2
d_call: TRBD1
cdr3_length: 14
v_call: TRBV15

cdr3_aa: CASSPDRGSETQYF
cdr3_nt: TGCGCCAGCAGCCCGGACAGGGGGTCGGAGACCCAGTACTTC
clone_size: -
j_call: TRBJ2-5
d_call: TRBD1
cdr3_length: 14
v_call: TRBV4-3

cdr3_aa: CASSVGDSGGHAGELFF
cdr3_nt: TGTGCCAGCAGCGTAGGCGACAGCGGGGGGCACGCCGGGGAGCTGTTTTTT
clone_size: -
j_call: TRBJ2-2
d_call: TRBD2
cdr3_length: 17
v_call: TRBV9

cdr3_aa: CASSFLGQGGNNSPLHF
cdr3_nt: TGTGCCAGCAGTTTTCTGGGACAGGGTGGGAATAATTCACCCCTCCACTTT
clone_size: few
j_call: TRBJ1-6
d_call: TRBD1
cdr3_length: 17
v_call: TRBV27

cdr3_aa: CASSQDFGPLGPPLHF
cdr3_nt: TGCGCCAGCAGCCAAGATTTTGGGCCACTTGGTCCACCCCTCCACTTT
clone_size: -
j_call: TRBJ1-6
d_call: -
cdr3_length: 16
v_call: TRBV4-1

cdr3_aa: CASRLAGYNEQFF
cdr3_nt: TGTGCCAGCCGACTAGCGGGATACAATGAGCAGTTCTTC
clone_size: -
j_call: TRBJ2-1
d_call: TRBD2
cdr3_length: 13
v_call: TRBV6-5

cdr3_aa: CASSRRTGSAPEKLFF
cdr3_nt: TGTGCCAGCAGCCGGCGGACAGGGTCCGCTCCAGAAAAACTGTTTTTT
clone_size: -
j_call: TRBJ1-4
d_call: TRBD1
cdr3_length: 16
v_call: TRBV7-9

cdr3_aa: CASSQQGYSNQPQHF
cdr3_nt: TGTGCCAGCAGTCAACAGGGGTATAGCAATCAGCCCCAGCATTTT
clone_size: -
j_call: TRBJ1-5
d_call: TRBD1
cdr3_length: 15
v_call: TRBV9

cdr3_aa: CSARDQWDKGYTF
cdr3_nt: TGCAGTGCTAGAGATCAGTGGGACAAAGGCTACACCTTC
clone_size: once
j_call: TRBJ1-2
d_call: -
cdr3_length: 13
v_call: TRBV20-1

cdr3_aa: CASSISGTGNTIYF
cdr3_nt: TGTGCCAGTAGTATCTCCGGGACTGGAAACACCATATATTTT
clone_size: -
j_call: TRBJ1-3
d_call: -
cdr3_length: 14
v_call: TRBV19

cdr3_aa: CASRGTGVVEAFF
cdr3_nt: TGCGCCAGCAGGGGGACAGGGGTGGTGGAAGCTTTCTTT
clone_size: -
j_call: TRBJ1-1
d_call: TRBD1
cdr3_length: 13
v_call: TRBV5-1

cdr3_aa: CASSSAGTLFYGGYTF
cdr3_nt: TGTGCCAGCAGTTCGGCCGGGACGCTTTTTTATGGCGGCTACACCTTC
clone_size: few
j_call: TRBJ1-2
d_call: -
cdr3_length: 16
v_call: TRBV6-5

cdr3_aa: CASSWGSWETQYF
cdr3_nt: TGTGCCAGCAGCTGGGGCAGTTGGGAGACCCAGTACTTC
clone_size: -
j_call: TRBJ2-5
d_call: -
cdr3_length: 13
v_call: TRBV5-6

cdr3_aa: CATSDDDRGKGYTF
cdr3_nt: TGTGCCACCAGTGATGATGACAGGGGGAAAGGCTACACCTTC
clone_size: -
j_call: TRBJ1-2
d_call: TRBD1
cdr3_length: 14
v_call: TRBV24-1

cdr3_aa: CASSLASGGLQETQYF
cdr3_nt: TGTGCCAGCAGTTTAGCTAGCGGGGGCCTCCAAGAGACCCAGTACTTC
clone_size: -
j_call: TRBJ2-5
d_call: TRBD2
cdr3_length: 16
v_call: TRBV28

cdr3_aa: CASSLFQGSTGELFF
cdr3_nt: TGTGCCAGCAGTTTATTTCAGGGGAGCACCGGGGAGCTGTTTTTT
clone_size: -
j_call: TRBJ2-2
d_call: -
cdr3_length: 15
v_call: TRBV28

cdr3_aa: CASSLVPGQGVDTQYF
cdr3_nt: TGTGCCAGCAGCTTGGTCCCGGGACAAGGAGTAGATACGCAGTATTTT
clone_size: -
j_call: TRBJ2-3
d_call: -
cdr3_length: 16
v_call: TRBV5-5

cdr3_aa: CAWSVGTGSTDTQYF
cdr3_nt: TGTGCCTGGAGTGTAGGAACAGGCAGCACAGATACGCAGTATTTT
clone_size: -
j_call: TRBJ2-3
d_call: -
cdr3_length: 15
v_call: TRBV30

cdr3_aa: CASSRPGPGNEQFF
cdr3_nt: TGTGCCAGCAGCCGCCCAGGGCCGGGGAATGAGCAGTTCTTC
clone_size: -
j_call: TRBJ2-1
d_call: -
cdr3_length: 14
v_call: TRBV7-9

cdr3_aa: CASSVEGARGQPQHF
cdr3_nt: TGTGCCAGCAGCGTAGAAGGGGCACGGGGTCAGCCCCAGCATTTT
clone_size: -
j_call: TRBJ1-5
d_call: -
cdr3_length: 15
v_call: TRBV9

cdr3_aa: CASSLMRQTLQETQYF
cdr3_nt: TGTGCCAGCAGTTTAATGAGACAGACTCTACAAGAGACCCAGTACTTC
clone_size: -
j_call: TRBJ2-5
d_call: -
cdr3_length: 16
v_call: TRBV12-3/TRBV12-4

cdr3_aa: CASSFGGLNEKLFF
cdr3_nt: TGCGCCAGCAGCTTTGGAGGGCTTAATGAAAAACTGTTTTTT
clone_size: -
j_call: TRBJ1-4
d_call: -
cdr3_length: 14
v_call: TRBV5-1

cdr3_aa: CSCESDTQYF
cdr3_nt: TGCAGCTGTGAGTCAGATACGCAGTATTTT
clone_size: -
j_call: TRBJ2-3
d_call: -
cdr3_length: 10
v_call: TRBV29-1

cdr3_aa: CASSPQGEGTEAFF
cdr3_nt: TGTGCCAGCAGTCCACAGGGGGAAGGTACTGAAGCTTTCTTT
clone_size: -
j_call: TRBJ1-1
d_call: TRBD1
cdr3_length: 14
v_call: TRBV6-5

cdr3_aa: CASSSSSGFSTGELFF
cdr3_nt: TGTGCCAGCAGCTCTAGTAGCGGGTTCTCCACCGGGGAGCTGTTTTTT
clone_size: -
j_call: TRBJ2-2
d_call: TRBD2
cdr3_length: 16
v_call: TRBV7-9

cdr3_aa: CASSFPIGQGTYEQYF
cdr3_nt: TGTGCCAGCAGTTTCCCTATCGGACAGGGGACGTACGAGCAGTACTTC
clone_size: -
j_call: TRBJ2-7
d_call: TRBD1
cdr3_length: 16
v_call: TRBV28

cdr3_aa: CASSSTGTQNQPQHF
cdr3_nt: TGTGCCAGCAGCTCCACCGGGACACAAAATCAGCCCCAGCATTTT
clone_size: -
j_call: TRBJ1-5
d_call: -
cdr3_length: 15
v_call: TRBV5-6

cdr3_aa: CASSSRDSLGEEQYF
cdr3_nt: TGTGCCAGTAGTTCCCGGGACTCCCTGGGGGAAGAGCAGTACTTC
clone_size: -
j_call: TRBJ2-7
d_call: -
cdr3_length: 15
v_call: TRBV19

cdr3_aa: CASSPEALLGTEAFF
cdr3_nt: TGTGCCAGCAGCCCCGAGGCCCTCTTAGGGACTGAAGCTTTCTTT
clone_size: -
j_call: TRBJ1-1
d_call: -
cdr3_length: 15
v_call: TRBV9

cdr3_aa: CSVEGEGDRDGGYTF
cdr3_nt: TGCAGCGTTGAAGGAGAGGGAGACAGGGACGGGGGCTACACCTTC
clone_size: -
j_call: TRBJ1-2
d_call: TRBD1
cdr3_length: 15
v_call: TRBV29-1

cdr3_aa: CASSNQGLLDYGYTF
cdr3_nt: TGTGCCAGCAGTAACCAGGGACTCCTAGACTATGGCTACACCTTC
clone_size: -
j_call: TRBJ1-2
d_call: -
cdr3_length: 15
v_call: TRBV25-1

cdr3_aa: CASSPRGPLDIVDTQYF
cdr3_nt: TGTGCCAGCAGCCCCAGGGGGCCACTGGACATAGTAGATACGCAGTATTTT
clone_size: -
j_call: TRBJ2-3
d_call: TRBD1
cdr3_length: 17
v_call: TRBV14

cdr3_aa: CASSQEVVAGGPYEQYF
cdr3_nt: TGTGCCAGCAGCCAAGAGGTCGTAGCGGGCGGACCCTACGAGCAGTACTTC
clone_size: -
j_call: TRBJ2-7
d_call: TRBD2
cdr3_length: 17
v_call: TRBV3-1

cdr3_aa: CASSDPYTGEPFF
cdr3_nt: TGTGCCAGCAGTGACCCGTACACCGGGGAGCCGTTTTTT
clone_size: -
j_call: TRBJ2-2
d_call: -
cdr3_length: 13
v_call: TRBV2

cdr3_aa: CASSVRAGGNTGELFF
cdr3_nt: TGTGCCAGCAGCGTGAGGGCAGGGGGGAACACCGGGGAGCTGTTTTTT
clone_size: -
j_call: TRBJ2-2
d_call: TRBD1
cdr3_length: 16
v_call: TRBV9

cdr3_aa: CASSHNQGGGNTIYF
cdr3_nt: TGTGCCAGCAGCCACAATCAGGGAGGAGGAAACACCATATATTTT
clone_size: -
j_call: TRBJ1-3
d_call: -
cdr3_length: 15
v_call: TRBV9